A selection of T cell receptor beta chains follows, all from one sample in a study of shared clonotypes between healthy human individuals. The assay was immunoSEQ multiplex PCR, and TCRdb's table has in-frame clones only and misses some. In the table there are 2 million or so clones, 85% to 95% of which are singletons. Sequenced sample: naive CD4+ T cells sorted from blood. All receptors derive from a man in his late teens or twenties in good health. The CDR3 runs from the conserved cysteine through the conserved F or W. A D gene is named only where the DNA matches it firmly. Where a row states a size, it is once, few, many or the class of an expanded clone; other rows omit it.

length | size | J | D | V | CDR3 | DNA
12 | - | TRBJ2-7 | - | TRBV5-8 | CASRATGYEQYF | TGTGCCAGCAGGGCTACAGGATACGAGCAGTACTTC
19 | - | TRBJ2-5 | TRBD2 | TRBV7-2 | CASSPRTSGSPAGGGTQYF | TGTGCCAGCAGCCCCAGGACTAGCGGGAGCCCCGCGGGCGGTGGGACCCAGTACTTC
14 | - | TRBJ1-4 | - | TRBV28 | CASSSGQENEKLFF | TGTGCCAGCAGTTCAGGGCAGGAAAATGAAAAACTGTTTTTT
15 | - | TRBJ2-7 | TRBD1 | TRBV5-4 | CASSFDRVGSYEQYF | TGTGCCAGCAGTTTCGACAGGGTGGGCTCCTACGAGCAGTACTTC
15 | - | TRBJ2-7 | - | TRBV28 | CASSLFPGARGQQYF | TGTGCCAGCAGTTTATTTCCGGGGGCCCGGGGTCAGCAGTACTTC
14 | - | TRBJ2-1 | TRBD2 | TRBV6-6 | CASSRTSGIDEQFF | TGTGCCAGCAGCCGGACTAGCGGGATCGATGAGCAGTTCTTC
18 | once | TRBJ2-3 | TRBD2 | TRBV5-1 | CASSSGLAGGPVTDTQYF | TGCGCCAGCAGCTCGGGACTAGCGGGAGGCCCCGTTACAGATACGCAGTATTTT
16 | - | TRBJ2-5 | TRBD2 | TRBV7-2 | CASSLLAGVRGETQYF | TGTGCCAGCAGCTTATTAGCGGGAGTGCGCGGAGAGACCCAGTACTTC
15 | - | TRBJ2-5 | - | TRBV10-2 | CASSGAGLIQETQYF | TGCGCCAGCAGTGGGGCGGGCCTTATACAAGAGACCCAGTACTTC
14 | - | TRBJ2-7 | - | TRBV7-2 | CASSLTALPYEQYF | TGTGCCAGCAGCCTAACGGCACTCCCCTACGAGCAGTACTTC
14 | - | TRBJ1-2 | - | TRBV6-5 | CASSYSDETYGYTF | TGTGCCAGCAGTTACTCGGACGAGACCTATGGCTACACCTTC
17 | - | TRBJ2-2 | TRBD1 | TRBV19 | CASSLHRDRKNTGELFF | TGTGCCAGTAGTCTTCACCGGGACAGAAAGAACACCGGGGAGCTGTTTTTT
14 | - | TRBJ2-7 | TRBD1 | TRBV2 | CASRSGTGGYEQYF | TGTGCCAGCAGGTCCGGGACAGGGGGTTACGAGCAGTACTTC
11 | - | TRBJ2-3 | - | TRBV6-5 | CASIQGDTQYF | TGTGCCAGCATCCAGGGGGATACGCAGTATTTT
15 | - | TRBJ1-6 | - | TRBV19 | CASSIDGGKGSPLHF | TGTGCCAGTAGTATAGATGGAGGGAAAGGTTCACCCCTCCACTTT
11 | - | TRBJ1-1 | - | TRBV29-1 | CSAGWNTEAFF | TGCAGCGCCGGTTGGAACACTGAAGCTTTCTTT